This T cell receptor (beta chain) derives from a study of T-cell reconstitution after alpha-beta-depleted transplantation in children. The CDR3 is 14 residues long. J was trimmed by 5 bases and V by 6 bases; bases with no gene match: 5. Germline V CDR1 and CDR2: MDHEN, SYDVKM. Unique molecular identifiers featured in how the TCRbeta library was prepared. TCRdb reprocessed the PCR reads via MiXCR and lists one record per CDR3 protein. The sample lists a few hundred thousand distinct CDR3 sequences; 10% to 15% were seen once. Many counts were recorded for this clonotype. Sequenced material: PBMCs, mostly from graft donor cells, taken 360 days after TCRalphabeta/CD19-depleted stem cell transplant. The genes are TRBV28 and TRBJ1-5; 9 nucleotides agree with TRBD1. The receptor was isolated from a male patient younger than 18 who had a stem cell transplant for acute myeloid leukemia, so the T cells may come from the graft donor. CDR3 sequence reads: CASRLGQGYQPQHF. CDR3 bases: TGTGCCAGCAGGCTGGGACAGGGATATCAGCCCCAGCATTTT.